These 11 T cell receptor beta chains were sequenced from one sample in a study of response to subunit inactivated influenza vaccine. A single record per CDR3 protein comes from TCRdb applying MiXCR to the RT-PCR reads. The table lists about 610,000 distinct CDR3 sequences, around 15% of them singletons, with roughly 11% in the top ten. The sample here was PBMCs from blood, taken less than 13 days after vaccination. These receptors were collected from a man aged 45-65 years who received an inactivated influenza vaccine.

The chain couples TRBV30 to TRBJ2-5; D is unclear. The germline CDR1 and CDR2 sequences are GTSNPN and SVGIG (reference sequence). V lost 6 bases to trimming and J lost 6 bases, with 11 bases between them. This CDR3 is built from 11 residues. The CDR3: CACVESQTQYF. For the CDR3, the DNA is TGTGCCTGCGTAGAATCCCAGACCCAGTACTTC.

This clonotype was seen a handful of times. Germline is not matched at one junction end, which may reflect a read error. CDR3 DNA: TGCGCCAGCAGCTTGGTAGGGTATGGCCACACCTTC. This translates into CASSLVGYGHTF. The chain couples TRBV5-1 to TRBJ1-2, with D unresolved. From germline, CDR1 is SGHRS and CDR2 YFSETQ. The CDR3 totals 12 residues.

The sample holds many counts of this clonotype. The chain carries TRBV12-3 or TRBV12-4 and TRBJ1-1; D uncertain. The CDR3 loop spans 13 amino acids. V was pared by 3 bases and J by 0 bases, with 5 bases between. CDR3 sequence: CASSFKLNTEAFF. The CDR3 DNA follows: TGTGCCAGCAGTTTTAAACTGAACACTGAAGCTTTCTTT.

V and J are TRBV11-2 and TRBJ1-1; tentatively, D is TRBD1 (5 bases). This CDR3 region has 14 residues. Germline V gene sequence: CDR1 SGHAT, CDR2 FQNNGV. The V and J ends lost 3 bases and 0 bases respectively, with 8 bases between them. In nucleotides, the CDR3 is TGTGCCAGCAGCTTGGACACCCTGAACACTGAAGCTTTCTTT. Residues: CASSLDTLNTEAFF.

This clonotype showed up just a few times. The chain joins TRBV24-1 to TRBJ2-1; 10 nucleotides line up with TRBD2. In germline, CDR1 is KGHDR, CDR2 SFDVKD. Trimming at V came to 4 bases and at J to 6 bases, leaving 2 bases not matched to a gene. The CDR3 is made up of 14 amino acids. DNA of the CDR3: TGTGCCACCAGTGACTGGACTAGCGGCAATGAGCAGTTCTTC. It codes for CATSDWTSGNEQFF.

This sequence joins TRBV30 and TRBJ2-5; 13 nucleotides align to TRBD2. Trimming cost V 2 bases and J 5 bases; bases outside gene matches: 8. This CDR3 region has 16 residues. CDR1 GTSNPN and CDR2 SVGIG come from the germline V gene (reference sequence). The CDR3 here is CAWSIGLAGARETQYF. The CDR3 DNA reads TGTGCCTGGAGTATCGGACTAGCGGGAGCAAGGGAGACCCAGTACTTC. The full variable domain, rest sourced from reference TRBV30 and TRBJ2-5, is SQTIHQWPATLVQPVGSPLSLECTVEGTSNPNLYWYRQAAGRGLQLLFYSVGIGQISSEVPQNLSASRPQDRQFILSSKKLLLSDSGFYLCAWSIGLAGARETQYFGPGTRLLVL.

This CDR3 reads CASSMSRGGNQPQHF. The CDR3 region has the DNA TGTGCCAGCAGCATGAGCCGTGGGGGCAATCAGCCCCAGCATTTT. The gene calls are TRBV7-9 and TRBJ1-5; D not resolved. Trimming took off 5 bases at V and 2 bases at J, with 13 bases between the two ends. The length of the CDR3 is 15 residues. Germline values: CDR1 SEHNR, CDR2 FQNEAQ (reference sequence).

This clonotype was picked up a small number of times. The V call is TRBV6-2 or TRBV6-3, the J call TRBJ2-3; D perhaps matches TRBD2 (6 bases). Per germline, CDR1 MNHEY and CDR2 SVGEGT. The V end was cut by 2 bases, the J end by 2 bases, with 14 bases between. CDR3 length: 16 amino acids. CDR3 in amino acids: CASSYGSGTNTDTQYF. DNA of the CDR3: TGTGCCAGCAGTTACGGTAGCGGAACTAACACAGATACGCAGTATTTT.

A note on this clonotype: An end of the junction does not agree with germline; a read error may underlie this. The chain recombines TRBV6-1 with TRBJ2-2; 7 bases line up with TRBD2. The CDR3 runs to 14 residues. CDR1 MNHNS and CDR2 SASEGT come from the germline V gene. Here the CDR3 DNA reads TGTGCCAGCAGTAAAGCGGGATCGACCGGGGAGCTGTTTTTT. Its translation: CASSKAGSTGELFF.

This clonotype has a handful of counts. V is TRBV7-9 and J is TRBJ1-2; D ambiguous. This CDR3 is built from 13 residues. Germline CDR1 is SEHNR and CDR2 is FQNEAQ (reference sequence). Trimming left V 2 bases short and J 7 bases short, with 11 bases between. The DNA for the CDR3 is TGTGCCAGCAGCTTAAGTCCAGGTCGTGGCTACACCTTC. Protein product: CASSLSPGRGYTF.

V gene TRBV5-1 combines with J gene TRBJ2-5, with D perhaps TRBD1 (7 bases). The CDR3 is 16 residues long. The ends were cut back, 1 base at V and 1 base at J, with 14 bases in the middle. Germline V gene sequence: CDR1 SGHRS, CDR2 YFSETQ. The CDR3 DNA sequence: TGCGCCAGCAGCTTGAACGCGGGACAGACCCAAGAGACCCAGTACTTC. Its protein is CASSLNAGQTQETQYF. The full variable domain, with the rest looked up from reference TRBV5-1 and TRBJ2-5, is KAGVTQTPRYLIKTRGQQVTLSCSPISGHRSVSWYQQTPGQGLQFLFEYFSETQRNKGNFPGRFSGRQFSNSRSEMNVSTLELGDSALYLCASSLNAGQTQETQYFGPGTRLLVL.